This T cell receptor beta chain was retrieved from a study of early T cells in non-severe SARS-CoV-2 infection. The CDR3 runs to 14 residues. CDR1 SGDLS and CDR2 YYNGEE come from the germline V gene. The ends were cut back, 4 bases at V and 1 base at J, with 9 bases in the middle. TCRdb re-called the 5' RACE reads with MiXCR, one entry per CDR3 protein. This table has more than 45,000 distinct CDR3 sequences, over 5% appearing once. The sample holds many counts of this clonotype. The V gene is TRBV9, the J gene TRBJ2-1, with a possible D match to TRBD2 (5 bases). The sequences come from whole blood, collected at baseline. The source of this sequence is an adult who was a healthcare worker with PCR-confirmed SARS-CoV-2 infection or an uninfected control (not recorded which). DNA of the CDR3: TGTGCCAGCAGCCCACCGGGGTCCTACAATGAGCAGTTCTTC. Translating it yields CASSPPGSYNEQFF.